The 27 T cell receptor beta chains in this list originate from one sample, sequenced in a study of OX40 agonist ivuxolimab in advanced cancers. Data came from immunoSEQ multiplex PCR; TCRdb stores just in-frame clones and leaves some out. The repertoire includes some 50,000 clones, around 90% of them detected once, and roughly 10% sits in the top ten. Sequencing used CD4+ or CD8+ T cells sorted from blood, obtained in a trial of the OX40 agonist ivuxolimab. The receptors here all came from an adult with an advanced solid tumor such as melanoma, head and neck, liver or kidney cancer.

The chain recombines TRBV9 with TRBJ2-6, with D unresolved. V lost 2 bases to trimming and J lost 0 bases, with 9 bases between them. In germline, CDR1 is SGDLS, CDR2 YYNGEE. This CDR3 is 16 amino acids long. The CDR3 region is CASSVKSNSGANVLTF. The CDR3 DNA sequence: TGTGCCAGCAGCGTGAAGTCTAACTCTGGGGCCAACGTCCTGACTTTC.

The chain has TRBV9 and TRBJ1-3; D is ambiguous. The CDR3 length is 15 residues. V gave up 3 bases and J gave up 8 bases, with 18 bases separating them. Germline V gene sequence: CDR1 SGDLS, CDR2 YYNGEE. CDR3 residues: CASSAIYSGSDTIYF. In DNA form, the CDR3 reads TGTGCCAGCAGCGCCATATACTCTGGATCGGACACCATATATTTT.

This clone has more than one count but fewer than ten. This chain joins TRBV7-9 and TRBJ2-7; D remains unclear. V gave up 3 bases and J gave up 4 bases, with 10 bases separating them. Germline V gene lookup returns CDR1 SEHNR and CDR2 FQNEAQ (reference sequence). The CDR3 has 13 amino acids. The CDR3 DNA follows: TGTGCCAGCAGCTTTATGTCCGGTTACGAGCAGTACTTC. It yields the protein CASSFMSGYEQYF.

This clone was seen a few times. V and J are TRBV19 and TRBJ1-5; 8 nucleotides agree with TRBD1. CDR1 is LNHDA, CDR2 SQIVND, per germline (reference sequence). The CDR3 runs 14 residues. V shed 3 bases, J shed 5 bases, and the junction held 3 bases outside the gene matches. The CDR3 DNA reads as TGTGCCAGTAGTATGGCAGGGGGCGATCAGCCCCAGCATTTT. It is translated as CASSMAGGDQPQHF.

V usage is TRBV4-3 and J usage is TRBJ1-1; D ambiguous. The CDR3 runs 13 residues. The germline CDR1 and CDR2 sequences are LGHNA and YSLEER. V was clipped by 6 bases and J by 8 bases, with 16 bases between them. This CDR3 is CASSQFTAMEAFF. The CDR3 nucleotides read TGCGCCAGCAGTCAATTTACTGCGATGGAAGCTTTCTTT.

The chain carries TRBV4-2 and TRBJ1-1; 10 bases match TRBD1. CDR1 and CDR2 from the germline V gene are LGHNA and YNFKEQ. J gave up 3 bases and V 1 base, and 2 bases lay outside the gene matches. This CDR3 spans 15 amino acids. CDR3 protein: CASSQGTGGDTEAFF. CDR3 nucleotides: TGTGCCAGCAGCCAAGGGACAGGGGGGGACACTGAAGCTTTCTTT.

About this clone: Other DNA sequences from this sample encode an identical CDR3 as well. The rearrangement links TRBV30 to TRBJ1-2; D ambiguous. Trimming removed 6 bases at V and 1 base at J, with 6 bases between. The CDR3 has 11 amino acids. Germline lookup yields CDR1 GTSNPN and CDR2 SVGIG (reference sequence). CDR3 coding DNA: TGTGCCTGTGGGAGTAACTATGGCTACACCTTC. Its protein is CACGSNYGYTF. Drawing the rest from reference TRBV30 and TRBJ1-2, the complete variable domain is SQTIHQWPATLVQPVGSPLSLECTVEGTSNPNLYWYRQAAGRGLQLLFYSVGIGQISSEVPQNLSASRPQDRQFILSSKKLLLSDSGFYLCACGSNYGYTFGSGTRLTVV.

The gene calls are TRBV28 and TRBJ1-2; unclear D gene. The CDR3 spans 10 residues. V lost 10 bases and J 4 bases, leaving 7 bases between the germline ends. CDR1 and CDR2 (germline): MDHEN, SYDVKM. The CDR3 DNA is TGTGCCACGAGGCTCTATGGCTACACCTTC. It codes for CATRLYGYTF.

The chain carries TRBV6-5 and TRBJ1-1; no clear D. The germline CDR1 and CDR2 sequences are MNHEY and SVGAGI. Trimming pared 4 bases from V and 3 bases from J, leaving 9 bases between. CDR3 length: 13 residues. This chain's CDR3 is CASSFLEYTEAFF. The CDR3 DNA sequence: TGTGCCAGCAGTTTCCTTGAGTACACTGAAGCTTTCTTT.

This sequence joins TRBV30 and TRBJ2-3; D is unresolved. The CDR3 is 13 amino acids. With 0 bases removed from V and 4 bases from J, the gap between germline ends came to 8 bases. Germline V gives CDR1 GTSNPN, CDR2 SVGIG (reference sequence). The CDR3 coding sequence is TGTGCCTGGAGTGTACATGGGCCAGATACGCAGTATTTT. Translation gives CAWSVHGPDTQYF.

This sequence joins TRBV13 and TRBJ2-7, with TRBD2 matching 14 bases. Trimming took 3 bases from V and 6 from J; bases not matched to a gene: 1. Germline CDR1 is PRHDT and CDR2 is FYEKMQ (reference sequence). This CDR3 is built from 14 residues. The CDR3 nucleotides read TGTGCCAGCAGCTTGGGACTAGCGGGAGTCGAGCAGTACTTC. This sequence encodes CASSLGLAGVEQYF.

In this sample, this clone turned up a few times. The CDR3 DNA sequence: TGTGCCAGCAGCCCGGGGCAGTCGCGTTCCTACGAGCAGTACTTC. This codes for CASSPGQSRSYEQYF. V is TRBV5-5 and J is TRBJ2-7; D may correspond to TRBD1 or TRBD2 (5 bases each). Germline CDR1 SGHKS, CDR2 YYEKEE (reference sequence). The CDR3 contains 15 residues. V lost 4 bases to trimming and J lost 1 base, with 15 bases between them.

J is TRBJ2-6 and V is TRBV7-4; 9 bases agree with TRBD1. The CDR3 consists of 18 residues. CDR1 and CDR2 from the germline V gene are SGHVT and SQSDAQ. V trimming: 5 bases; J trimming: 2 bases; junction bases outside the gene matches: 10. CDR3 region: CASSPEGTGTAGANVLTF. In DNA form, the CDR3 reads TGTGCCAGCAGCCCAGAGGGGACAGGGACGGCTGGGGCCAACGTCCTGACTTTC.

The rearrangement uses TRBV5-1 and TRBJ2-5; 7 bases align to TRBD2. V dropped 7 bases and J dropped 1; count of bases not matched to a gene: 13. The CDR3 is made up of 16 amino acids. Germline CDR1 and CDR2: SGHRS and YFSETQ. The DNA for the CDR3 is TGCGCCAGCCGGGGGGTCGGACACGGGACCCAAGAGACCCAGTACTTC. The encoded protein is CASRGVGHGTQETQYF.

This clone is a singleton in its sample. The chain links TRBV9 to TRBJ1-2; TRBD1 might be the D (6 bases). Trimming stripped 3 bases from V and 8 bases from J, with 11 bases between. Germline CDR1 reads SGDLS; CDR2 reads YYNGEE. The CDR3 is 12 residues long. CDR3 DNA: TGTGCCAGCAGCGACAGGGTTGAAGGCTACACCTTC. Translating it yields CASSDRVEGYTF.

The chain employs TRBV7-9 and TRBJ2-7; D unclear. The length of the CDR3 is 14 residues. Germline CDR1 and CDR2: SEHNR and FQNEAQ (reference sequence). The ends were cut back, 1 base at V and 1 base at J, with 8 bases in the middle. CDR3 coding DNA: TGTGCCAGCAGCTTAGAGGGTTTATCCTACGAGCAGTACTTC. It encodes CASSLEGLSYEQYF.

V is TRBV4-1 and J is TRBJ1-5; D gene unclear. This CDR3 has 13 amino acids. Germline loops: CDR1 MGHRA, CDR2 YSYEKL. Trimming left V 4 bases short and J 3 bases short, with 7 bases between. CDR3 loop: CASSPVNNQPQHF. The CDR3 DNA reads TGCGCCAGCAGCCCGGTGAACAATCAGCCCCAGCATTTT.

This chain links TRBV2 with TRBJ1-6; D gene ambiguous. The V gene lost 3 bases and the J gene lost 0 bases, with 9 bases spanning the gap. This CDR3 is 16 amino acids long. In germline, CDR1 is SNHLY, CDR2 FYNNEI. CDR3 in amino acids: CASSDHRGSYNSPLHF. CDR3 sequence (DNA): TGTGCCAGCAGTGATCATAGAGGCTCCTATAATTCACCCCTCCACTTT.

The chain combines TRBV28 with TRBJ2-3; 10 positions match TRBD1. The CDR3 is made up of 17 amino acids. Germline V gene data show CDR1 as MDHEN and CDR2 as SYDVKM. V shed 6 bases and J 4 bases; nucleotides not matched to a gene: 13. The CDR3 bases are TGTGCCAGCAGCCGGACGTCCGAGACAGGGGGCGCAGATACGCAGTATTTT. Protein product: CASSRTSETGGADTQYF.

The chain recombines TRBV7-9 with TRBJ2-7; D call uncertain. Trimming left V 5 bases short and J 3 bases short, with 11 bases between. The germline CDR1 and CDR2 sequences are SEHNR and FQNEAQ (reference sequence). The CDR3 spans 13 residues. CDR3 sequence reads: CASSPRTDYEQYF. The DNA for the CDR3 is TGTGCCAGCAGCCCTCGGACCGACTACGAGCAGTACTTC.

The chain recombines TRBV27 with TRBJ2-4, with a weak D call TRBD1 (5 bases). This CDR3 is built from 14 residues. Germline CDR1 and CDR2: MNHEY and SMNVEV (reference sequence). V was cut by 4 bases and J by 3 bases, with 10 bases left in between. CDR3 sequence: CASSSDSFKNIQYF. The CDR3 region has the DNA TGTGCCAGCAGTTCCGACAGCTTCAAAAACATTCAGTACTTC.

The chain recombines TRBV5-6 with TRBJ2-7; no firm D call. Trimming took off 0 bases at V and 0 bases at J, with 13 bases between the two ends. The CDR3 is 16 amino acids. CDR1 and CDR2 from the germline V gene are SGHDT and YYEEEE. CDR3: CASSLVRSQSSYEQYF. The CDR3 DNA sequence: TGTGCCAGCAGCTTGGTTCGAAGTCAGAGCTCCTACGAGCAGTACTTC.

The chain links TRBV5-1 to TRBJ2-1; TRBD2 matches 7 bases. The CDR3 loop spans 16 amino acids. V trimming: 4 bases; J trimming: 9 bases; junction bases outside the gene matches: 16. Germline V CDR1 and CDR2: SGHRS, YFSETQ. Here the CDR3 reads CASSRASWEGTGEQFF. The CDR3, as DNA: TGCGCCAGCAGCAGGGCCTCGTGGGAGGGGACTGGTGAGCAGTTCTTC.

The V gene is TRBV28, the J gene TRBJ2-1, with D perhaps TRBD1 (6 bases). Germline CDR1 and CDR2: MDHEN and SYDVKM. The CDR3 consists of 14 residues. V lost 3 bases and J 4 bases, leaving 10 bases between the germline ends. The CDR3 coding sequence is TGTGCCAGCAGTTTCTCTACAGGGTACAATGAGCAGTTCTTC. The encoded protein is CASSFSTGYNEQFF. The whole variable domain, filled in from reference TRBV28 and TRBJ2-1, reads DVKVTQSSRYLVKRTGEKVFLECVQDMDHENMFWYRQDPGLGLRLIYFSYDVKMKEKGDIPEGYSVSREKKERFSLILESASTNQTSMYLCASSFSTGYNEQFFGPGTRLTVL.

With regard to this clone: This sample also contains other DNA sequences that code for the same CDR3. The chain is built from TRBV7-6 and TRBJ2-1; D is perhaps TRBD2 (5 bases). The CDR3 is 13 amino acids. The V end lost 1 base, the J end lost 7 bases, and 8 bases lay between the germline ends. Germline V gives CDR1 SGHVS, CDR2 FNYEAQ. The CDR3 DNA is TGTGCCAGCAGCTTAGGCGGGTCGAATGAGCAGTTCTTC. Its translation is CASSLGGSNEQFF. The complete variable domain, with remaining parts taken from reference TRBV7-6 and TRBJ2-1, reads GAGVSQSPRYKVTKRGQDVALRCDPISGHVSLYWYRQALGQGPEFLTYFNYEAQQDKSGLPNDRFSAERPEGSISTLTIQRTEQRDSAMYRCASSLGGSNEQFFGPGTRLTVL.

This clone is categorized as medium-sized. The chain carries TRBV9 and TRBJ1-4, with a tentative D call TRBD1 (6 bases). CDR3 length equals 14 residues. Germline loops: CDR1 SGDLS, CDR2 YYNGEE. Trimming took 0 bases from V and 8 from J, leaving 11 bases between them. The CDR3 loop is CASSVEGHREKLFF. CDR3 in DNA: TGTGCCAGCAGCGTAGAGGGACATAGGGAAAAACTGTTTTTT.

The chain employs TRBV2 and TRBJ1-2, with D possibly TRBD1 on 6 matching bases. Trimming removed 9 bases from V and 6 bases from J, with 17 bases in between. Germline-derived CDR1 and CDR2 are SNHLY and FYNNEI. The CDR3 is 13 amino acids. DNA of the CDR3: TGTGCCAGTCCAGGGGTAGTGAAGCATGGCTACACCTTC. It is translated as CASPGVVKHGYTF.